A selection of T cell receptor beta chains follows, all from one sample in a study of blood T cell repertoires in COVID-19. Sequencing used immunoSEQ multiplex PCR; TCRdb keeps in-frame clones, though not all of them. The sample yields 120,000 or so clones, around 80% seen once. Source material: peripheral blood. These receptors originate from a woman in her forties or fifties with acute or convalescent COVID-19. CDR3s include the opening cysteine and the closing phenylalanine or tryptophan. The D gene is left open where the match is weak. A clone size is listed for some rows: how often the clone was seen (once, few, many), or a class if it is expanded.

>NA|TRBJ2-3|TRBV5-1|NA|16
TGCGCCAGCAGCTTGGCGCGGGACTTTTCCACAGATACGCAGTATTTT
CASSLARDFSTDTQYF
>NA|TRBJ2-7|TRBV5-8|NA|15
TGTGCCAGCAGCGCTCGGGATCCTAAACTTTACGAGCAGTACTTC
CASSARDPKLYEQYF
>NA|TRBJ2-7|TRBV12-3/TRBV12-4|few|12
TGTGCCAGCAGAACCGCAGGGAACGAGCAGTACTTC
CASRTAGNEQYF
>TRBD2|TRBJ2-3|TRBV27|once|17
TGTGCCAGCATCCTTCGGGCTAGCGGGATCCGCACAGATACGCAGTATTTT
CASILRASGIRTDTQYF
>TRBD2|TRBJ2-5|TRBV2|once|18
TGTGCCAGCAGTGATTTATGGGCTAGCGGGAGGACGCGAGAGACCCAGTACTTC
CASSDLWASGRTRETQYF
>TRBD1|TRBJ1-1|TRBV28|NA|14
TGTGCCAGCAGTCCCCTCCTCAGGGGGACTGAAGCTTTCTTT
CASSPLLRGTEAFF
>NA|TRBJ1-5|TRBV15|NA|15
TGTGCCACCAGCAGAGATACGGCGGCGAATCAGCCCCAGCATTTT
CATSRDTAANQPQHF
>NA|TRBJ2-3|TRBV9|NA|14
TGTGCCAGCAGCGGAGGTTCGGCGGCAGATACGCAGTATTTT
CASSGGSAADTQYF
>NA|TRBJ2-7|TRBV11-2|NA|12
TGTGCCAGCAGCTACAGGGCCTCCGAGCAGTACTTC
CASSYRASEQYF
>NA|TRBJ1-4|TRBV30|few|18
TGTGCCTGGAGTGTATCCGGGGGAGGGTTGGGAACTAATGAAAAACTGTTTTTT
CAWSVSGGGLGTNEKLFF
>NA|TRBJ1-3|TRBV9|few|13
TGTGCCAGCAGCCCCCAGGGAGGCGACACCATATATTTT
CASSPQGGDTIYF
>NA|TRBJ2-2|TRBV19|NA|14
TGTGCCAGTAGTAAGAGGGTTAACACCGGGGAGCTGTTTTTT
CASSKRVNTGELFF
>TRBD1|TRBJ1-1|TRBV29-1|NA|15
TGCAGCGTAAAGGATACCGGGACAGTGAACACTGAAGCTTTCTTT
CSVKDTGTVNTEAFF
>TRBD1|TRBJ1-5|TRBV30|once|15
TGTGCCTGGAGTGGGGGACAGATAGACAATCAGCCCCAGCATTTT
CAWSGGQIDNQPQHF
>TRBD1|TRBJ1-2|TRBV28|NA|15
TGTGCCAGCAGTCTACCGACCAGGGGGGCGTATGGCTACACCTTC
CASSLPTRGAYGYTF
>TRBD1|TRBJ1-6|TRBV12-3/TRBV12-4|NA|13
TGTGCCAGCGGACAGGACTATAATTCACCCCTCCACTTT
CASGQDYNSPLHF
>NA|TRBJ1-6|TRBV6-1|NA|13
TGTGCCAGCAGTGAAAACAATAATTCACCCCTCCACTTT
CASSENNNSPLHF
>NA|TRBJ2-1|TRBV7-3|NA|13
TGTGCCAGCAGCTTATCGGGGGTAAATGAGCAGTTCTTC
CASSLSGVNEQFF
>NA|TRBJ1-1|TRBV18|NA|15
TGTGCCAGCTCACGACAAACAGACACGTACTCAGGGGCTTTCTTT
CASSRQTDTYSGAFF
>TRBD2|TRBJ2-5|TRBV30|NA|14
TGTGCCTGGAGTAAAGGAGCGGGGCAAGAGACCCAGTACTTC
CAWSKGAGQETQYF
>TRBD2|TRBJ2-1|TRBV5-1|NA|16
TGCGCCAGCAGCCTAGCGGGAGGGCCCTCCTACAATGAGCAGTTCTTC
CASSLAGGPSYNEQFF
>NA|TRBJ2-1|TRBV30|once|13
TGTGCCTGGAAAAGGGGCTCCTACAATGAGCAGTTCTTC
CAWKRGSYNEQFF
>NA|TRBJ2-3|TRBV7-8|NA|16
TGTGCCAGCAGCTTAGGGGGAGTGGTAACCACAGATACGCAGTATTTT
CASSLGGVVTTDTQYF
>TRBD1|TRBJ2-1|TRBV13|few|16
TGTGCCAGCAGCTTAGGCCTGAGGGGGCGCGACGATGAGCAGTTCTTC
CASSLGLRGRDDEQFF
>NA|TRBJ1-1|TRBV30|NA|14
TGTGCCTGGCAGCCCGGGACTTTGAACACTGAAGCTTTCTTT
CAWQPGTLNTEAFF
>TRBD1|TRBJ1-1|TRBV27|NA|14
TGTGCCAGCAGTTTATGGGGACAGGCCGTAAGAGCTTTCTTT
CASSLWGQAVRAFF
>NA|TRBJ1-6|TRBV30|once|13
TGTGCCTTCTCGAGGCAGGGTAATTCACCCCTCCACTTT
CAFSRQGNSPLHF
>TRBD1|TRBJ1-4|TRBV5-1|few|16
TGCGCCAGCAGCCTCGCTGGGACAGCAACTAATGAAAAACTGTTTTTT
CASSLAGTATNEKLFF
>NA|TRBJ1-5|TRBV30|NA|15
TGTGCCTGGAGTACTTCCATGGGAGTGAGGCAGCCCCAGCATTTT
CAWSTSMGVRQPQHF
>TRBD1|TRBJ2-5|TRBV25-1|NA|16
TGTGCCAGCAGTGAAAGCAACAGGGGGCCGCAAGAGACCCAGTACTTC
CASSESNRGPQETQYF
>NA|TRBJ2-2|TRBV4-1|few|16
TGCGCCAGCAGCCACCCCAGGGACACCGTTCCCGGGGAGCTGTTTTTT
CASSHPRDTVPGELFF
>TRBD1|TRBJ1-6|TRBV6-1|NA|18
TGTGCCAGCAGTGGGGACAGGGGGCGAGTCAATAGGAATTCACCCCTCCACTTT
CASSGDRGRVNRNSPLHF
>NA|TRBJ1-6|TRBV2|NA|12
TGTGCCAGCAGTGTAGAGAATTCACCCCTCCACTTT
CASSVENSPLHF
>TRBD2|TRBJ2-7|TRBV6-5|NA|15
TGTGCCAGCAGCCAAGGACTAGCGGGGTCCTACGAGCAGTACTTC
CASSQGLAGSYEQYF
>TRBD1|TRBJ1-2|TRBV28|NA|13
TGTGCCAGCAGTATAGACAGGGGTTATGGCTACACCTTC
CASSIDRGYGYTF